The clone carrying this TCR beta chain was seen ten or more times. Its antigen remains unknown. These data belong to a study of CD8 T cells in ankylosing spondylitis. Study-level results: From matched ankylosing spondylitis synovial fluid, disease-linked clones were reportedly recovered at significantly enriched levels. Earlier reports found some motif variants in synovial fluid and blood in reactive arthritis.

From the 5' RACE reads, TCRdb called clonotypes with MiXCR, one entry per CDR3 protein. The sample carries 200,000 to 250,000 distinct CDR3 sequences, around a quarter recorded once. The source is a male donor with ankylosing spondylitis or in good health (not recorded which). The sample was blood, either unsorted or a sorted T cell fraction (not recorded which).

The CDR3 DNA reads as TGCGCCAGCAGCACCGGACCGGGCCTCACTTTCGGAAACACCATATATTTT. Amino acid sequence: CASSTGPGLTFGNTIYF. The V and J genes are TRBV5-1 and TRBJ1-3; no reliable D call. Germline V gives CDR1 SGHRS, CDR2 YFSETQ. The CDR3 runs 17 residues. Trimming took 4 bases from V and 4 from J, leaving 21 bases between them.